Each of the 18 T cell receptor beta chains below was sequenced from the same sample in a study of blood T cells in healthy people across ages. The use of a sample-barcoded 5' primer and a J-beta primer mix characterized a second PCR of roughly 7 to 11 cycles. TCRdb re-derived calls from the 5' RACE reads in MiXCR, one entry per CDR3 protein. The repertoire holds 780,000 or so distinct CDR3 sequences, with approximately 60% as singletons. Specimen: blood. The receptors were gathered from a middle-aged man in good health.

This clonotype was detected only a few times. The chain carries TRBV24-1 and TRBJ2-3; unclear D gene. The CDR3 covers 13 residues. In germline, CDR1 is KGHDR, CDR2 SFDVKD. With 8 bases removed from V and 5 bases from J, the gap between germline ends came to 13 bases. The CDR3 DNA is TGTGCCACCACGGCTTTCGGCGGAGATACGCAGTATTTT. Its translation is CATTAFGGDTQYF.

This clonotype was picked up a small number of times. The chain is built from TRBV5-1 and TRBJ2-7; TRBD1 matches at 12 bases. The CDR3 runs 17 residues. Germline V gene lookup returns CDR1 SGHRS and CDR2 YFSETQ. The V segment lost 0 bases and the J segment 0 bases; nucleotides outside the gene matches: 4. The CDR3 DNA reads TGCGCCAGCAGCTTGGGGGACAGGGGGCAGTTCTCCTACGAGCAGTACTTC. Its translation: CASSLGDRGQFSYEQYF.

This chain links TRBV20-1 with TRBJ2-3; 9 bases match TRBD2. The ends lost 2 bases at V and 6 bases at J; junction bases unmatched: 15. Germline V lookup: CDR1 DFQATT, CDR2 SNEGSKA (reference sequence). CDR3 length: 17 amino acids. The DNA for the CDR3 is TGCAGTGCTAGACCCCCTAGCGGGAATTGGTTCTCGGATACGCAGTATTTT. This sequence encodes CSARPPSGNWFSDTQYF.

The chain employs TRBV29-1 and TRBJ1-2, with D tentatively TRBD1 (5 bases). V shed 4 bases and J shed 0 bases, with 9 bases lying between them. CDR1 and CDR2 (germline): SQVTM, ANQGSEA. CDR3 length equals 13 residues. The CDR3 DNA is TGCAGCGTTGGGGGCACAGCTAACTATGGCTACACCTTC. Translation: CSVGGTANYGYTF.

This chain links TRBV6-1 with TRBJ2-4; D call uncertain. This CDR3 has 11 amino acids. Germline assignment: CDR1 MNHNS and CDR2 SASEGT. Trimming removed 2 bases from V and 6 bases from J, with 2 bases in between. The CDR3: CASSESNIQYF. Written as DNA, the CDR3 is TGTGCCAGCAGTGAATCAAACATTCAGTACTTC.

This clonotype was counted only a few times. The chain uses TRBV6-5 and TRBJ1-6, with 8 bases identical to TRBD1. Per germline, CDR1 MNHEY and CDR2 SVGAGI. The V gene end was trimmed by 4 bases and the J gene end by 5 bases; junction bases not matched to a gene: 13. The CDR3 runs to 18 residues. The CDR3 protein is CASSSEYTGGVHNSPLHF. The DNA of the CDR3 is TGTGCCAGCAGTTCAGAATATACAGGGGGAGTTCATAATTCACCCCTCCACTTT.

The rearrangement joins TRBV7-8 to TRBJ2-5, with D possibly TRBD1 on 6 matching bases. Trimming left V 3 bases short and J 0 bases short, with 11 bases between. The CDR3 has 15 amino acids. CDR1 SGHVS and CDR2 FQNEAQ come from the germline V gene. CDR3 residues: CASSLGHRYQETQYF. CDR3 nucleotides: TGTGCCAGCAGCTTGGGACACCGGTACCAAGAGACCCAGTACTTC.

The V gene is TRBV29-1, the J gene TRBJ2-1, with 10 bases matching TRBD2. TRBJ2-7 matches the DNA end more closely, so the J call is doubtful. The length of the CDR3 is 14 residues. CDR1 is SQVTM and CDR2 is ANQGSEA in the germline V gene. CDR3 bases: TGCAGCGTTGATGGAGCGGGAGGGTCGGTCGAGCAGTACTTC. Residues: CSVDGAGGSVEQYF.

V and J are TRBV7-3 and TRBJ1-6; TRBD1 agrees at 7 bases. The CDR3 loop spans 18 amino acids. CDR1 SGHTA and CDR2 FQGTGA come from the germline V gene. Trimming cost V 2 bases and J 0 bases; bases outside gene matches: 7. The CDR3 loop reads CASSLQLSGGSYNSPLHF. As DNA, the CDR3 is TGTGCCAGCAGCTTACAGCTCTCAGGGGGCTCCTATAATTCACCCCTCCACTTT.

The chain carries TRBV11-2 and TRBJ2-3; no clear D gene. This CDR3 comprises 12 residues. V shed 5 bases and J shed 4 bases, with 7 bases lying between them. Germline V gene data show CDR1 as SGHAT and CDR2 as FQNNGV. In DNA form, the CDR3 reads TGTGCCAGCAGCCAGAATTCAGATACGCAGTATTTT. This encodes CASSQNSDTQYF.

The chain has TRBV29-1 and TRBJ1-6; D is unclear. Trimming stripped 2 bases from V and 7 bases from J, with 9 bases between. The length of the CDR3 is 13 residues. In germline, CDR1 is SQVTM, CDR2 ANQGSEA. The CDR3 coding sequence is TGCAGCGTTGAACTTGACGGGAATTCACCCCTCCACTTT. Translation: CSVELDGNSPLHF. Full variable domain (remainder filled in from reference TRBV29-1 and TRBJ1-6): SAVISQKPSRDICQRGTSLTIQCQVDSQVTMMFWYRQQPGQSLTLIATANQGSEATYESGFVIDKFPISRPNLTFSTLTVSNMSPEDSSIYLCSVELDGNSPLHFGNGTRLTVT.

This clonotype turned up a few times. A read error may account for a junction end that differs from germline. The rearrangement links TRBV20-1 to TRBJ2-3; TRBD2 matches at 8 bases. Germline lookup yields CDR1 DFQATT and CDR2 SNEGSKA (reference sequence). The CDR3 covers 14 residues. The CDR3 loop reads CSVRLAGSTDTQYF. The CDR3 region has the DNA TGCAGTGTTAGATTAGCGGGGAGCACAGATACGCAGTATTTT.

The chain joins TRBV4-3 to TRBJ2-1, with 7 bases fitting TRBD1. Germline assignment: CDR1 LGHNA and CDR2 YSLEER. This CDR3 contains 17 residues. J gave up 5 bases and V 0 bases, and 10 bases lay outside the gene matches. The CDR3 here is CASSQDLDRSVHNEQFF. The CDR3 DNA follows: TGCGCCAGCAGCCAAGATTTGGACAGGTCAGTTCACAATGAGCAGTTCTTC.

Details on this clonotype: The germline gene is not matched at one end of the junction; a read error may be the cause. The chain carries TRBV6-1 and TRBJ1-2, with D perhaps matching TRBD1 (5 bases). Germline lookup yields CDR1 MNHNS and CDR2 SASEGT. The CDR3 length is 15 residues. The CDR3 DNA follows: TGTCCCAGCAGTTCTGGAACAGGAACTAACTATGGCTACACCTTC. It is translated as CPSSSGTGTNYGYTF.

This clonotype was counted once. This chain uses TRBV4-2 with TRBJ2-4, with a weak D call TRBD2 (5 bases). The end of the DNA aligns better with TRBJ2-7, so the J call may be wrong. Germline V CDR1 and CDR2: LGHNA, YNFKEQ. The CDR3 is 14 amino acids. CDR3 nucleotide sequence: TGTGCCAGCAGCCCGAGTTCGAGGGTCGGCGAGCAGTACTTC. It yields the protein CASSPSSRVGEQYF.

The chain carries TRBV5-1 and TRBJ2-5; D is ambiguous. V lost 2 bases and J lost 1, with 6 bases in between. The CDR3 is 13 amino acids. In germline, CDR1 is SGHRS, CDR2 YFSETQ. CDR3: CASSLPSQETQYF. The DNA for the CDR3 is TGCGCCAGCAGCTTACCCTCCCAAGAGACCCAGTACTTC.

The CDR3 DNA follows: TGTGCCAGCATGAAGGGAGGCAGGGGGCTTATGAACACTGAAGCTTTCTTT. Its protein product is CASMKGGRGLMNTEAFF. This rearrangement joins TRBV12-3 or TRBV12-4 to TRBJ1-1; the match to TRBD1 covers 8 bases. The J segment lost 0 bases and the V segment lost 7 bases, leaving 13 bases of the junction unmatched. The CDR3 is 17 residues long.

The chain uses TRBV9 and TRBJ2-7, with D possibly being TRBD2 (5 bases). The CDR3 covers 15 residues. CDR1 and CDR2 from the germline V gene are SGDLS and YYNGEE. Trimming removed 4 bases at V and 3 bases at J, with 17 bases between. The CDR3 spells CASSLKRKPVYEQYF. The CDR3 DNA reads TGTGCCAGCAGCCTGAAGCGGAAACCTGTCTACGAGCAGTACTTC.